The T cell receptor beta chain under discussion was sequenced for a study of blood T cell repertoires in COVID-19 (dated by TCRdb to the early 2020s). About the investigation overall: The collaborator samples originated in the United States, Italy and Spain and spanned the acute and convalescent phases of COVID-19. The material from the prospective study consisted of cDNA or gDNA derived from T cells, B-cell-depleted T cells, or PBMCs. The dataset comprised deeply sampled blood TCRbeta repertoires from subjects exposed to, actively infected with, or recovered from COVID-19. The repertoires were released in a freely available public database meant as a resource for research on the immune response to SARS-CoV-2. The samples were drawn from two sources: the first 160 participants of the ongoing ImmuneRACE study, and 1,000 to 1,500 subjects contributed by 6 global collaborators. Nearly every sample came with metadata listing a de-identified subject ID, COVID-19 status, age in years and sex. HLA class I and class II types, where available, came from metadata supplied by the sample provider rather than from assay-based typing. Beyond this particular receptor, the publication reports: Clinical and demographic metadata were provided uncurated, with the amount varying by source and participant.

CDR3 length: 14 amino acids, cysteine to phenylalanine. CDR3 DNA is the only sequence kept; it has 42 bases, read in frame from the first base. The germline V gene (reference sequence) specifies LNHDA as CDR1 and SQIVND as CDR2. The germline ends are 17 bases apart after V is trimmed by 7 bases and J by 8 bases. Whole blood was collected in K2EDTA tubes by collaborating institutions according to the institutions' own protocols. For TCRbeta analysis, collaborators shipped samples in one of three forms: frozen whole blood, isolated PBMCs, or DNA extracted from either of those sample types. TCRbeta CDR3 regions were amplified from genomic DNA using the immunoSEQ Assay, a bias-controlled multiplex PCR. In the original analysis: The number of nucleated cells in each sample was estimated from the amplification of reference gene primers within the assay. To quantify the absolute abundance of each unique TCRbeta CDR3 rearrangement, sequence reads were collapsed and filtered. For each sample, productive Simpson clonality was calculated by taking the square root of Simpson's diversity index across productive rearrangements. Sourced from immuneACCESS, this table was stored by TCRdb with only in-frame sequences that have V and J called. A share of the clones is absent; for the studies checked, an unresolved V gene accounts for under half, and the remainder has no known explanation. That table furnishes V, J and clone size, whereas the DNA furnished D and trimming. Within this sample are about 97,000 clones, with 70% to 90% of them counted one time only. The ten largest account for about 3% of the sample.

As for this clone: This clone's antigen is unknown. No base qualities exist here, and no much larger clone lies one base off it.

The sample taken for sequencing was peripheral blood. The chain joins TRBV19 to TRBJ1-4; the D gene is unclear. This sequence originates from a man in his forties or fifties with active or convalescent COVID-19. Here is the DNA: TGTGCCAGTACCCCGAGGACGCCGGGGGAAAAACTGTTTTTT. Its protein reads: CASTPRTPGEKLFF.